In its sample, the clone carrying this T cell receptor beta chain is medium-sized. This sample stems from a study of cytomegalovirus exposure and HLA in healthy donors. Profiled with immunoSEQ multiplex PCR; TCRdb holds only in-frame clones, not every one. This sample has 200,000 to 300,000 clones, with more than 75% found just once. This CDR3 is 13 amino acids long. The V gene lost 3 bases and the J gene lost 6 bases, with 8 bases spanning the gap. CDR1 is KGHSH, CDR2 LQKENI, per germline. This TCR derives from a man in his late teens or twenties in good health and CMV-seronegative. The specimen sequenced was PBMCs. This chain joins TRBV18 and TRBJ2-2; a possible D gene is TRBD2 (6 bases). The CDR3 DNA follows: TGTGCCAGCTCACCGGGAGGCGCCGGGGAGCTGTTTTTT. Translation gives CASSPGGAGELFF.